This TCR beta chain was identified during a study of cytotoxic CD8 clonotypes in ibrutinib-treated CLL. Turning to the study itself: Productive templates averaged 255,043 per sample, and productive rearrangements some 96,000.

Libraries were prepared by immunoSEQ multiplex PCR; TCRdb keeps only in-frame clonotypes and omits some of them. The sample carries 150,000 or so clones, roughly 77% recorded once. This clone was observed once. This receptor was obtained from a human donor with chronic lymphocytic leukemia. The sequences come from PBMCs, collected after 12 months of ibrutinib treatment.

CDR3 protein: CASSPGHTGETQYF. The CDR3 coding sequence is TGCGCCAGCAGCCCAGGACACACCGGAGAGACCCAGTACTTC. V is TRBV5-1 and J is TRBJ2-5; TRBD1 is a possible D gene (5 bases). The CDR3 has 14 amino acids. The germline V and J ends were trimmed by 4 bases and 4 bases, with 14 bases remaining between them. Germline V CDR1 and CDR2: SGHRS, YFSETQ.